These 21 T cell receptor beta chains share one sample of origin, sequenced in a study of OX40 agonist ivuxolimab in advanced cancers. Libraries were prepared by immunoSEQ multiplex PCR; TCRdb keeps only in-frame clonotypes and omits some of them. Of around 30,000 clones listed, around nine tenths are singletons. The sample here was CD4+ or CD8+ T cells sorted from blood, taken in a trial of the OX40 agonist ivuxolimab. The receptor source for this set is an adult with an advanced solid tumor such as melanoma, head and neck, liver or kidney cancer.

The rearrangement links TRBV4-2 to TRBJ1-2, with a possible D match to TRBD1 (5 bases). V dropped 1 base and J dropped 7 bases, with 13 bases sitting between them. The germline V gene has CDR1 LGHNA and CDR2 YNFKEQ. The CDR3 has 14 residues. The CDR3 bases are TGTGCCAGCAGCCAAGTGGGGTCGAGGGGTGGCTACACCTTC. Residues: CASSQVGSRGGYTF.

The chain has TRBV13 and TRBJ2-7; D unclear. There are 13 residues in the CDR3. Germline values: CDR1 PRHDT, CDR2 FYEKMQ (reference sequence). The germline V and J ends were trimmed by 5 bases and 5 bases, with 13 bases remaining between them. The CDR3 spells CASSPRSRDEQYF. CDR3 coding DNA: TGTGCCAGCAGCCCTCGGAGTCGGGACGAGCAGTACTTC.

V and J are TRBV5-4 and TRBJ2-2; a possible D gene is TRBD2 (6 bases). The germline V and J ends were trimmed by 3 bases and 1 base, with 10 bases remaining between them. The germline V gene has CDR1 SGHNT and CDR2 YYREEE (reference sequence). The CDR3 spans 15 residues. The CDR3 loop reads CASSSGTLNTGELFF. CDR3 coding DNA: TGTGCCAGCAGCTCAGGGACTCTGAACACCGGGGAGCTGTTTTTT.

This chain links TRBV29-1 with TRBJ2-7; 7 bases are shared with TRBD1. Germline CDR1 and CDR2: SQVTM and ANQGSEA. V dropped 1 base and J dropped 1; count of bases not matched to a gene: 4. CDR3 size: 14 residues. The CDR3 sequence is CSVEGTGESYEQYF. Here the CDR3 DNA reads TGCAGCGTTGAAGGGACAGGCGAGTCCTACGAGCAGTACTTC.

CDR3 in DNA: TGTGCCAGCAGCTTAGCTTTTCGTCAGAACGACGAGCAGTACTTC. Protein: CASSLAFRQNDEQYF. The V gene is TRBV11-2, the J gene TRBJ2-7; no definite D call. This CDR3 region has 15 residues. The V gene's germline CDR1 is SGHAT and CDR2 FQNNGV. The V gene lost 1 base and the J gene lost 5 bases, with 15 bases spanning the gap.

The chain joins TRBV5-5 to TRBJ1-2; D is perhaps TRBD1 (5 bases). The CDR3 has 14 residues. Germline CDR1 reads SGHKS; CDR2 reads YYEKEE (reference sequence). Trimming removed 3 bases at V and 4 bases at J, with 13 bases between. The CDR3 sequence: CASSSQGTSYGYTF. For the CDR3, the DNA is TGTGCCAGCAGCTCTCAGGGTACCAGCTATGGCTACACCTTC.

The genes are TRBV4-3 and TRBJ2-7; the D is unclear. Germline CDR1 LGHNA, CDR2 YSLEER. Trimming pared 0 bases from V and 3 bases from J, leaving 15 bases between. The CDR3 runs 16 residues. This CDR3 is CASSQERAPGSYEQYF. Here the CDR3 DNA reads TGCGCCAGCAGCCAAGAAAGAGCCCCCGGCAGCTACGAGCAGTACTTC.

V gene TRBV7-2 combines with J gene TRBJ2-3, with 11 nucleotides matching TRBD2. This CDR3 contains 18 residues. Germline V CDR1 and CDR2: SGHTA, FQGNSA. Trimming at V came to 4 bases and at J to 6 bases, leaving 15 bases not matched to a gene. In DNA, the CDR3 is TGTGCCAGCAGCTCGGACCCAACTAGCGGGAGATCATGGGATACGCAGTATTTT. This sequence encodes CASSSDPTSGRSWDTQYF.

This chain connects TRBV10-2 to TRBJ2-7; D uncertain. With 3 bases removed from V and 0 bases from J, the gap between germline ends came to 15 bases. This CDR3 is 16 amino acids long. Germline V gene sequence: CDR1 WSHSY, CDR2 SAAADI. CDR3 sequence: CASSDEDVMSSYEQYF. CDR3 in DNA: TGCGCCAGCAGTGATGAGGACGTTATGAGCTCCTACGAGCAGTACTTC.

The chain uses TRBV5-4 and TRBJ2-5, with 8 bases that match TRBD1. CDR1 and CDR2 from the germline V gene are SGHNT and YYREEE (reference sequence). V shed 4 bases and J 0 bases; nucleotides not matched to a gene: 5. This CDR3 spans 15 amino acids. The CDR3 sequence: CASSPGTGYQETQYF. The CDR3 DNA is TGTGCCAGCAGCCCCGGGACAGGTTACCAAGAGACCCAGTACTTC.

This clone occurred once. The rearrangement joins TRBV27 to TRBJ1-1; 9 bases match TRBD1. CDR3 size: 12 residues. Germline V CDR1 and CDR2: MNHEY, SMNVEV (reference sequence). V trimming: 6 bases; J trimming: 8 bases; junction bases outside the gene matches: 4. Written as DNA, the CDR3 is TGTGCCAGCAGCACGGACAGGGGCGAAGCTTTCTTT. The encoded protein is CASSTDRGEAFF.

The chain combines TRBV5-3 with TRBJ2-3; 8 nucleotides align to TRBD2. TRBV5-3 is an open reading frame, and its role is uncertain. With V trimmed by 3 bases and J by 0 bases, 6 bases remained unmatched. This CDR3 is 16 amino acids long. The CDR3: CARSYLAGSSTDTQYF. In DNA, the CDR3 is TGTGCCAGAAGCTACCTAGCGGGTTCTAGCACAGATACGCAGTATTTT.

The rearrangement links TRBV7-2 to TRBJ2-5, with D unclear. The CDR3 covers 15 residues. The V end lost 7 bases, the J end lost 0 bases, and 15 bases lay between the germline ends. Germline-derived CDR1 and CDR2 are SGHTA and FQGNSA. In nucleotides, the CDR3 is TGTGCCAGCACCATGACCACCGACCACCAAGAGACCCAGTACTTC. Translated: CASTMTTDHQETQYF.

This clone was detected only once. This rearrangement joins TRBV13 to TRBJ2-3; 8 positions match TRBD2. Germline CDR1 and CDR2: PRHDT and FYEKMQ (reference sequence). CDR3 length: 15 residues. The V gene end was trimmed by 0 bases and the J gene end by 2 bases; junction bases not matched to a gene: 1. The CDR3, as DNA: TGTGCCAGCAGCTTAGGACTAGCGGTCACAGATACGCAGTATTTT. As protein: CASSLGLAVTDTQYF.

The CDR3 DNA follows: TGCGCCAGCAGCCCCGGGCCCGGGGGGGATGGCTACACCTTC. Protein product: CASSPGPGGDGYTF. The chain has TRBV5-1 and TRBJ1-2, with D possibly TRBD1 on 5 matching bases. The CDR3 has 14 amino acids. Trimming took 4 bases from V and 6 from J, leaving 16 bases between them. Germline CDR1 SGHRS, CDR2 YFSETQ.

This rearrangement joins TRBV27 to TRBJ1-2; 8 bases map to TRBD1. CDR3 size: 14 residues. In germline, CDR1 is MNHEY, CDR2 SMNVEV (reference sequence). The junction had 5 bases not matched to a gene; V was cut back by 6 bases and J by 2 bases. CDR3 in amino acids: CASSLGTGNYGYTF. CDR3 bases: TGTGCCAGCAGCCTCGGGACAGGAAACTATGGCTACACCTTC.

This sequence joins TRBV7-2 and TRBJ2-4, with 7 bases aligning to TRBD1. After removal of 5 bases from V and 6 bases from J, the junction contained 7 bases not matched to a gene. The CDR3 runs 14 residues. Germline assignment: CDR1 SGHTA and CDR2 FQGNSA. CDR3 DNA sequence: TGTGCCAGCAGCGAAGGGGGCCTCGGAAACATTCAGTACTTC. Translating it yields CASSEGGLGNIQYF.

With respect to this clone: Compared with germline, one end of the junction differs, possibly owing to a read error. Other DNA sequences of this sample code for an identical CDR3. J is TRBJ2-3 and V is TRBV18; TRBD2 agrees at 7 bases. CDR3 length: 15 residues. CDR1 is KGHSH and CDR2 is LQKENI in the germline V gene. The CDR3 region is CASSELASGRDTQYF. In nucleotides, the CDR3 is TGTGCTAGCTCTGAATTGGCTAGCGGCAGGGATACGCAGTATTTT.

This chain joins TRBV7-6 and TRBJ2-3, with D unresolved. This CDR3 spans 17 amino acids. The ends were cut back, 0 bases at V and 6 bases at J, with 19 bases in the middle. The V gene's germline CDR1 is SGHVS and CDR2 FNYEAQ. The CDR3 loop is CASSLAPVRSPVDTQYF. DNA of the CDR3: TGTGCCAGCAGCTTAGCACCCGTGCGGTCCCCCGTTGATACGCAGTATTTT.

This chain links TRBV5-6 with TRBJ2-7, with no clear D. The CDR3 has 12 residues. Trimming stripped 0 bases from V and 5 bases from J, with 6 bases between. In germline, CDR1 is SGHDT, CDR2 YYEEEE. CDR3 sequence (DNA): TGTGCCAGCAGCTTGGGGACGGACGAGCAGTACTTC. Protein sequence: CASSLGTDEQYF.

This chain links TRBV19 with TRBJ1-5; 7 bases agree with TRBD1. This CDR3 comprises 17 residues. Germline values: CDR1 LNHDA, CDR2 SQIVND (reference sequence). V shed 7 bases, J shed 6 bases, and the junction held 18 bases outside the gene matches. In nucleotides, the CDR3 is TGTGCCAGTAAACAAACCGGGACAGCCCGTCAGGTTCAGCCCCAGCATTTT. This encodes CASKQTGTARQVQPQHF.